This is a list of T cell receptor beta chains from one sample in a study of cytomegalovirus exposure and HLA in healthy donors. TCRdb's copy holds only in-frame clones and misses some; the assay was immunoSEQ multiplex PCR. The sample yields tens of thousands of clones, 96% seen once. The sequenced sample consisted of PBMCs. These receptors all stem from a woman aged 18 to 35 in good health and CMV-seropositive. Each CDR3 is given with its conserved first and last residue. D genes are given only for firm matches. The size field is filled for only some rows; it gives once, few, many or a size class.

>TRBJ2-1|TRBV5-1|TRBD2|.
CASSFSGGRTNYNEQFF
TGCGCCAGCAGCTTTTCCGGCGGGAGGACGAACTACAATGAGCAGTTCTTC
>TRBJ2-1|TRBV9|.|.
CASSVARGSEQFF
TGTGCCAGCAGCGTAGCTCGCGGCAGTGAGCAGTTCTTC
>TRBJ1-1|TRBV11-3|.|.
CASSPRGTDTEAFF
TGTGCCAGCAGCCCGCGCGGGACTGACACTGAAGCTTTCTTT
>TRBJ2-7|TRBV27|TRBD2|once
CASSPGLAGAYEQYF
TGTGCCAGCAGCCCGGGACTAGCGGGAGCCTACGAGCAGTACTTC
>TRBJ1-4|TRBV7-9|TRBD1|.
CASSLGGTGGEKLFF
TGTGCCAGCAGCTTAGGAGGGACAGGGGGTGAAAAACTGTTTTTT
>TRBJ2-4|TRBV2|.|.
CASSRQANIQYF
TGTGCCAGCAGTAGACAGGCAAACATTCAGTACTTC
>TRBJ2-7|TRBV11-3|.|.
CASSLDKMGLPYEQYF
TGTGCCAGCAGCTTAGATAAAATGGGACTGCCCTACGAGCAGTACTTC
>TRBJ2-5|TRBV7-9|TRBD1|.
CASSRTGTGLTQYF
TGTGCCAGCAGCCGGACCGGGACAGGGCTCACCCAGTACTTC
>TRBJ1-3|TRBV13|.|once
CASSRDGGAGNTIYF
TGTGCCAGCAGCCGGGATGGAGGGGCAGGAAACACCATATATTTT
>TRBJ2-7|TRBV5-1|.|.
CASPGSRSQGCEQYF
TGCGCCAGCCCAGGGTCCCGCTCTCAGGGTTGCGAGCAGTACTTC
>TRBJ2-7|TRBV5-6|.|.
CASSLARGGLYEQYF
TGTGCCAGCAGCTTGGCGCGGGGAGGCCTCTACGAGCAGTACTTC
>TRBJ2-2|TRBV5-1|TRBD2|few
CASSLGSGRIKGTGELFF
TGCGCCAGCAGCCTAGGAAGCGGGAGGATTAAGGGTACCGGGGAGCTGTTTTTT
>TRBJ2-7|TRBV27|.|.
CASSLSGKNYEQYF
TGTGCCAGCAGTTTATCGGGCAAAAACTACGAGCAGTACTTC
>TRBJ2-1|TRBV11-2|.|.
CASSLVGQKYNEQFF
TGTGCCAGCAGCTTAGTAGGACAGAAGTACAATGAGCAGTTCTTC
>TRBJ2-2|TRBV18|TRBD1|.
CASSPLKPGQGKSGELFF
TGTGCCAGCTCACCACTGAAACCGGGACAGGGGAAGTCCGGGGAGCTGTTTTTT
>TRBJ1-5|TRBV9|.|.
CASSTTGSHQPQHF
TGTGCCAGCAGCACCACAGGGTCCCATCAGCCCCAGCATTTT
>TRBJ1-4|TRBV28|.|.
CASSLREKLFF
TGTGCCAGCAGTTTGAGAGAAAAACTGTTTTTT
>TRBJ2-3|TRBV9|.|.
CASSVASTDTQYF
TGTGCCAGCAGCGTAGCGTCTACAGATACGCAGTATTTT
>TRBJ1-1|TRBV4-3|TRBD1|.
CASSLGQRATEAFF
TGCGCCAGCAGCCTGGGACAGAGGGCGACTGAAGCTTTCTTT
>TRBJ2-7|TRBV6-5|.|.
CASKTSFGGSYEQYF
TGTGCCAGCAAGACCTCTTTCGGCGGCTCCTACGAGCAGTACTTC
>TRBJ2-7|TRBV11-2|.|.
CASSLGRDEAYEQYF
TGTGCCAGCAGCTTAGGGCGGGATGAGGCCTACGAGCAGTACTTC
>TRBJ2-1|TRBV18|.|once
CASSPAYSYNEQFF
TGTGCCAGCTCACCAGCGTACTCCTACAATGAGCAGTTCTTC
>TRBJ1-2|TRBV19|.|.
CASSPIGVQDYGYTF
TGTGCCAGTAGTCCAATCGGGGTCCAGGACTATGGCTACACCTTC
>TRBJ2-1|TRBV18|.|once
CASSTTVASSYNEQFF
TGTGCCAGCTCAACAACAGTAGCGTCATCCTACAATGAGCAGTTCTTC
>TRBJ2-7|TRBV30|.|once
CAWSPSHEQYF
TGTGCCTGGAGTCCTAGCCACGAGCAGTACTTC
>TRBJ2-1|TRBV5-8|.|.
CASSLRGSSYNEQFF
TGTGCCAGCAGCTTGCGGGGGAGCTCCTACAATGAGCAGTTCTTC
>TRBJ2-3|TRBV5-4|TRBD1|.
CASSHWGQGRYTQYF
TGTGCCAGCAGCCACTGGGGACAGGGTCGATATACGCAGTATTTT
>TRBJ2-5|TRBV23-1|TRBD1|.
CASSVRDREPAGEKETQYF
TGCGCCAGCAGTGTTAGGGACAGGGAACCGGCGGGAGAAAAAGAGACCCAGTACTTC
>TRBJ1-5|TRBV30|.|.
CAWSVGGARNNQPQHF
TGTGCCTGGAGTGTAGGCGGCGCTCGAAATAATCAGCCCCAGCATTTT
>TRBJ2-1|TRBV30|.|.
CAWSPTSDEQFF
TGTGCCTGGAGTCCCACCTCGGATGAGCAGTTCTTC
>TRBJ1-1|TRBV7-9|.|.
CASSSYFRESHTEAFF
TGTGCCAGCAGCTCCTACTTCCGGGAGAGCCACACTGAAGCTTTCTTT
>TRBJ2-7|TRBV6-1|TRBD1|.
CAIGTANSYEQYF
TGTGCCATCGGGACAGCAAACTCCTACGAGCAGTACTTC
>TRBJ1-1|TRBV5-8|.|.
CASSLTHAGQRRAFF
TGTGCCAGCAGCTTGACCCACGCAGGACAAAGGCGAGCTTTCTTT
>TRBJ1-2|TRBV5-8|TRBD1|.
CASSEEQGAGYGYTF
TGTGCCAGCAGCGAAGAACAGGGGGCCGGCTATGGCTACACCTTC
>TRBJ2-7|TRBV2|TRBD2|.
CAASTSQLAWHEQYF
TGTGCCGCCAGTACATCACAACTAGCGTGGCACGAGCAGTACTTC
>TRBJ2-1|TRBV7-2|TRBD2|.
CASSLAGGGNEQFF
TGTGCCAGCAGCCTAGCGGGAGGTGGGAATGAGCAGTTCTTC
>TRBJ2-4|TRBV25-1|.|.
CASATPGTTNIQYF
TGTGCCAGCGCAACCCCCGGGACAACTAACATTCAGTACTTC
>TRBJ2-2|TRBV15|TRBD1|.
CATSAKDRATGELFF
TGTGCCACCAGCGCAAAAGACAGGGCCACCGGGGAGCTGTTTTTT
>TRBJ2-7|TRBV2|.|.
CASKRGEQYF
TGTGCCAGCAAAAGAGGCGAGCAGTACTTC
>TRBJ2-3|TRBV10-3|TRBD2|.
CAGNSGSTDTQYF
TGTGCCGGAAATAGCGGGAGCACAGATACGCAGTATTTT
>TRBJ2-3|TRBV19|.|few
CASSSVRVGSTDTQYF
TGTGCCAGTAGTTCAGTCAGGGTGGGTAGCACAGATACGCAGTATTTT
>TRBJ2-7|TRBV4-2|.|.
CASSQDIQAYEQYF
TGTGCCAGCAGCCAAGATATACAGGCCTACGAGCAGTACTTC
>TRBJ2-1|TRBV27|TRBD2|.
CASIAGGGNNEQFF
TGTGCCAGCATAGCGGGAGGGGGGAACAATGAGCAGTTCTTC
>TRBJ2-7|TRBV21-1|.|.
CARLGLAGPRYEQYF
TGTGCCAGATTAGGACTAGCGGGACCTCGCTACGAGCAGTACTTC